This T cell receptor (beta chain) was found in a study of breast tumors, draining lymph nodes, adjacent tissues. Study-wide points: Tumor T cell lymph node origin was a supported hypothesis, not proven. Luminal-like breast cancer showed significantly greater tumor-nontumor repertoire similarity than basal-like breast cancer did. Tumor repertoires ranked between lymph nodes and nontumor tissue in diversity, with V and J gene preferences.

Samples came from axillary lymph nodes draining the breast cancer. This clonotype was seen at least ten times. The target antigen is unknown. The germline V gene has CDR1 MRHNA and CDR2 SNTAGT. V lost 3 bases, J lost 3 bases, and 11 bases lay in between. The CDR3 length is 15 residues. TCRdb used MiXCR to reprocess the multiplex PCR reads, holding one entry per CDR3 protein. The sample yields fewer than 150,000 distinct CDR3 sequences, approximately 22% seen once. The sample taken for sequencing was axillary lymph node tissue. The V gene is TRBV6-4, the J gene TRBJ2-2, with D perhaps being TRBD1 or TRBD2 (5 bases each). This receptor was obtained from a female donor with breast cancer. Some clones in this sample may be carry-over from other donors' samples. The CDR3 coding sequence is TGTGCCAGCAGTGAAAAGGGGAGCGACACCGGGGAGCTGTTTTTT. It translates to CASSEKGSDTGELFF.